A single sample is the source of the 28 T cell receptor beta chains below, sequenced in a study of T-cell memory formation after mild COVID-19. In TCRdb, the 5' RACE reads were re-called with MiXCR into one record per CDR3 protein. This table holds about 560,000 distinct CDR3 sequences, approximately 21% found once. The sample was PBMCs or a T cell subset sorted from them (not recorded which). The receptors originated from an adult woman who had mild COVID-19 (a few samples of this study predate the infection). Cell type and time point are not known.

This clonotype appeared a few times. For the CDR3, the DNA is TGCGCCAGCAGCCAAGGTTCGTTCGCCCCCCTCCACTTT. As protein: CASSQGSFAPLHF. V usage is TRBV4-1 and J usage is TRBJ1-6; no reliable D call. Trimming removed 1 base at V and 13 bases at J, with 11 bases between. The CDR3 spans 13 residues. Germline V gene lookup returns CDR1 MGHRA and CDR2 YSYEKL.

The chain recombines TRBV29-1 with TRBJ1-2; TRBD1 is a possible D gene (5 bases). CDR1 and CDR2 from the germline V gene are SQVTM and ANQGSEA. This CDR3 has 11 residues. Between the trimmed V and J ends, which lost 7 bases and 6 bases, there was a span of 12 bases. This CDR3 reads CSGDAEHGYTF. CDR3 coding DNA: TGCAGCGGGGACGCCGAGCATGGCTACACCTTC.

This chain joins TRBV4-1 and TRBJ2-5, with 9 positions matching TRBD1. The CDR3 is 15 residues long. With V trimmed by 3 bases and J by 4 bases, 6 bases remained unmatched. Germline V gene lookup returns CDR1 MGHRA and CDR2 YSYEKL. In DNA, the CDR3 is TGCGCCAGCAGCCAGCGACCGGGACAGGGAGAGACCCAGTACTTC. Amino acid sequence: CASSQRPGQGETQYF.

Many counts were recorded for this clonotype. The rearrangement uses TRBV12-3 or TRBV12-4 and TRBJ1-5, with TRBD1 matching over 7 bases. The V segment lost 6 bases and the J segment 2 bases; nucleotides outside the gene matches: 4. This CDR3 region has 14 residues. The CDR3 bases are TGTGCCAGCAGCTACGGACAGGGCAATCAGCCCCAGCATTTT. It is translated as CASSYGQGNQPQHF.

This clonotype was detected a few times. V usage is TRBV12-3 or TRBV12-4 and J usage is TRBJ2-5, with TRBD2 as a possible D gene (6 bases). The CDR3 runs 12 residues. Trimming cost V 6 bases and J 4 bases, with 9 bases left between them. As DNA, the CDR3 is TGTGCCAGCAGCGGGACTTCAGAGACCCAGTACTTC. Translated: CASSGTSETQYF.

The CDR3 spells CASTRRQGRSPLHF. CDR3 nucleotides: TGTGCCAGCACCCGGAGACAGGGTCGTTCACCCCTCCACTTT. The chain couples TRBV7-3 to TRBJ1-6; TRBD1 matches 7 bases. The V segment lost 7 bases and the J segment 9 bases; nucleotides outside the gene matches: 9. Per germline, CDR1 SGHTA and CDR2 FQGTGA. This CDR3 has 14 residues.

This clonotype was recorded a few times. This chain joins TRBV4-1 and TRBJ2-7, with 11 nucleotides matching TRBD2. V lost 5 bases, J lost 7 bases, and 7 bases stayed unmatched. The CDR3 runs 14 residues. Germline V CDR1 and CDR2: MGHRA, YSYEKL. CDR3 in amino acids: CASSSGTSGREQYF. The CDR3 coding sequence is TGCGCCAGCAGCTCCGGGACTAGCGGAAGGGAGCAGTACTTC.

This sequence joins TRBV20-1 and TRBJ1-1; TRBD1 aligns across 8 bases. Germline CDR1 is DFQATT and CDR2 is SNEGSKA (reference sequence). V lost 0 bases to trimming and J lost 5 bases; unmatched junction nucleotides: 5. CDR3 size: 14 residues. CDR3 sequence reads: CSAREEGQVTEAFF. The CDR3 DNA reads TGCAGTGCTAGAGAAGAGGGACAGGTAACTGAAGCTTTCTTT.

The rearrangement uses TRBV7-9 and TRBJ2-2, with D perhaps TRBD1 or TRBD2 (5 bases each). The CDR3 covers 17 residues. Trimming pared 0 bases from V and 1 base from J, leaving 12 bases between. Germline V CDR1 and CDR2: SEHNR, FQNEAQ (reference sequence). The CDR3 region is CASSLASTRGNTGELFF. The CDR3 DNA is TGTGCCAGCAGCTTAGCCTCTACGAGGGGGAACACCGGGGAGCTGTTTTTT.

With regard to this clonotype: At one of its ends the junction is not consistent with the germline gene, which may arise from a read error. The rearrangement joins TRBV6-5 to TRBJ1-1, with D possibly matching TRBD1 (6 bases). Germline CDR1 and CDR2: MNHEY and SVGAGI. The CDR3 covers 13 residues. CDR3 coding DNA: TGTGCCAGCAGTAACTCCCGGCAGGGGCTTGCTTTCTTT. Protein sequence: CASSNSRQGLAFF.

V usage is TRBV12-3 or TRBV12-4 and J usage is TRBJ2-1; possible D gene TRBD1, 6 bases. The CDR3 sequence is 17 residues long. With 7 bases removed from V and 0 bases from J, the gap between germline ends came to 19 bases. CDR3 sequence reads: CASNIRGAGPSYNEQFF. The CDR3 DNA reads as TGTGCCAGCAATATCAGGGGAGCAGGGCCCTCCTACAATGAGCAGTTCTTC.

The rearrangement joins TRBV10-3 to TRBJ2-3, with unresolved D. The CDR3 contains 14 residues. Germline V lookup: CDR1 ENHRY, CDR2 SYGVKD. V was pared by 6 bases and J by 4 bases, with 14 bases between. The DNA for the CDR3 is TGTGCCATCAGCCTCCGACAAGGGTCAGATACGCAGTATTTT. It translates to CAISLRQGSDTQYF.

V gene TRBV5-1 combines with J gene TRBJ1-1; weak D call: TRBD1 (6 bases). With 4 bases removed from V and 2 bases from J, the gap between germline ends came to 18 bases. This CDR3 comprises 16 residues. Per the germline V gene, CDR1 is SGHRS and CDR2 is YFSETQ. CDR3 region: CASSPRGGRSNTEAFF. CDR3 nucleotides: TGCGCCAGCAGCCCCCGAGGGGGGAGGTCTAACACTGAAGCTTTCTTT.

This clonotype was counted a few times. This chain links TRBV20-1 with TRBJ2-2; D unresolved. The CDR3 sequence is 13 residues long. The V gene's germline CDR1 is DFQATT and CDR2 SNEGSKA (reference sequence). V lost 3 bases to trimming and J lost 2 bases, with 7 bases between them. CDR3 region: CSARWPNTGELFF. Here the CDR3 DNA reads TGCAGTGCTAGGTGGCCTAACACCGGGGAGCTGTTTTTT.

This clonotype was counted between two and nine times. The chain uses TRBV6-5 and TRBJ2-7; 7 nucleotides line up with TRBD1. After removal of 0 bases from V and 6 bases from J, the junction contained 8 bases not matched to a gene. Germline V gives CDR1 MNHEY, CDR2 SVGAGI. CDR3 length: 15 amino acids. CDR3 loop: CASSYSTGQLLEQYF. CDR3 sequence (DNA): TGTGCCAGCAGTTACTCGACAGGGCAACTCCTCGAGCAGTACTTC.

This clonotype showed up just a few times. This sequence joins TRBV12-3 or TRBV12-4 and TRBJ2-6, with TRBD1 matching over 10 bases. The CDR3 is 17 residues long. Germline trimming cut 5 bases from V and 2 bases from J; bases unmatched to any gene: 6. CDR3 nucleotides: TGTGCCAGCAGTCGACAGGGGGCAGATACTGGGGCCAACGTCCTGACTTTC. Translating it yields CASSRQGADTGANVLTF.

The V call is TRBV24-1, the J call TRBJ2-5; TRBD1 aligns across 9 bases. The V gene end was trimmed by 3 bases and the J gene end by 2 bases; junction bases not matched to a gene: 12. The germline V gene has CDR1 KGHDR and CDR2 SFDVKD. This CDR3 spans 18 amino acids. CDR3 sequence (DNA): TGTGCCACCAGTGATCCCACGGACAGGGGCGGAGATCAAGAGACCCAGTACTTC. It is translated as CATSDPTDRGGDQETQYF.

The chain employs TRBV7-3 and TRBJ1-1, with TRBD1 matching 7 bases. V lost 5 bases and J lost 4; bases outside the gene matches: 4. The CDR3 is made up of 13 amino acids. CDR1 is SGHTA, CDR2 FQGTGA, per germline. In DNA, the CDR3 is TGTGCCAGCAGCGCGGGACAGCTCACTGAAGCTTTCTTT. Its protein product is CASSAGQLTEAFF.

This clonotype was found a few times. As DNA, the CDR3 is TGTGCCAGCAGCTTCAGGCCGGGACTAGAGAGTGAGCAGTTCTTC. This translates into CASSFRPGLESEQFF. This sequence joins TRBV7-9 and TRBJ2-1, with 8 nucleotides matching TRBD2. After removal of 3 bases from V and 9 bases from J, the junction contained 10 bases not matched to a gene. The germline V gene encodes CDR1 SEHNR and CDR2 FQNEAQ (reference sequence). This CDR3 spans 15 amino acids.

This chain connects TRBV7-9 to TRBJ1-1; D unresolved. V was pared by 5 bases and J by 0 bases, with 16 bases between. The CDR3 has 16 residues. Germline-derived CDR1 and CDR2 are SEHNR and FQNEAQ (reference sequence). In DNA, the CDR3 is TGTGCCAGCAGCCCCCCCGGGGAGGGTCTGAACACTGAAGCTTTCTTT. Residues: CASSPPGEGLNTEAFF. Using reference TRBV7-9 and TRBJ1-1 for the parts outside the CDR3, the full variable domain is DTGVSQNPRHKITKRGQNVTFRCDPISEHNRLYWYRQTLGQGPEFLTYFQNEAQLEKSRLLSDRFSAERPKGSFSTLEIQRTEQGDSAMYLCASSPPGEGLNTEAFFGQGTRLTVV.

The chain employs TRBV29-1 and TRBJ2-2; 9 nucleotides line up with TRBD1. CDR1 and CDR2 from the germline V gene are SQVTM and ANQGSEA. CDR3 length: 13 residues. V lost 6 bases and J lost 5; bases outside the gene matches: 4. The CDR3 coding sequence is TGCAGCGTCTGGACAGGGGAAACCGGGGAGCTGTTTTTT. It encodes CSVWTGETGELFF.

Written as DNA, the CDR3 is TGTGCCAGCAGCAACAGGGGGTTAAACTACAATGAGCAGTTCTTC. Its protein is CASSNRGLNYNEQFF. The rearrangement uses TRBV6-6 and TRBJ2-1, with 8 bases identical to TRBD1. Germline V gene lookup returns CDR1 MNHNY and CDR2 SVGAGI (reference sequence). The CDR3 sequence is 15 residues long. V was pared by 6 bases and J by 3 bases, with 7 bases of the junction left unmatched.

This clonotype was counted many times. The genes are TRBV4-3 and TRBJ2-7; 9 nucleotides match TRBD2. The CDR3 is 15 residues long. Germline V gene sequence: CDR1 LGHNA, CDR2 YSLEER. J was trimmed by 3 bases and V by 1 base; bases with no gene match: 4. CDR3 DNA: TGCGCCAGCAGCCAAGGGCGGGAGGGCCGCTACGAGCAGTACTTC. Translation gives CASSQGREGRYEQYF.

This clonotype was observed a handful of times. CDR3 in DNA: TGTGCCAGCAGCGTCCAGGCTCCGAGTACAGATACGCAGTATTTT. Protein product: CASSVQAPSTDTQYF. The rearrangement uses TRBV9 and TRBJ2-3, with unresolved D. The CDR3 has 15 amino acids. Germline V gives CDR1 SGDLS, CDR2 YYNGEE. Trimming took off 2 bases at V and 3 bases at J, with 13 bases between the two ends. Full variable domain (rest looked up from reference TRBV9 and TRBJ2-3): DSGVTQTPKHLITATGQRVTLRCSPRSGDLSVYWYQQSLDQGLQFLIQYYNGEERAKGNILERFSAQQFPDLHSELNLSSLELGDSALYFCASSVQAPSTDTQYFGPGTRLTVL.

The chain combines TRBV5-1 with TRBJ2-7; TRBD1 agrees at 8 bases. The germline V gene encodes CDR1 SGHRS and CDR2 YFSETQ. This CDR3 has 16 amino acids. The ends lost 0 bases at V and 5 bases at J; junction bases unmatched: 10. The CDR3 loop reads CASSLGTGSLRDEQYF. The CDR3 nucleotides are TGCGCCAGCAGCTTGGGGACAGGGTCCCTGAGGGACGAGCAGTACTTC.

This clonotype was detected a few times. The rearrangement joins TRBV5-4 to TRBJ1-1, with 8 bases that match TRBD1. Germline CDR1 SGHNT, CDR2 YYREEE (reference sequence). The CDR3 has 14 residues. V trimming: 4 bases; J trimming: 4 bases; junction bases outside the gene matches: 6. This chain's CDR3 is CASSIRQGSTEAFF. Written as DNA, the CDR3 is TGTGCCAGCAGCATAAGACAGGGGAGCACTGAAGCTTTCTTT.

This clonotype showed up just a few times. The chain carries TRBV4-1 and TRBJ2-5; D may be TRBD1 or TRBD2 (5 bases each). From germline, CDR1 is MGHRA and CDR2 YSYEKL. This CDR3 is 16 amino acids long. Deletions cut 4 bases from V and 1 base from J, with 16 bases between. The CDR3 sequence is CASSPTGWGPQETQYF. As DNA, the CDR3 is TGCGCCAGCAGCCCCACGGGGTGGGGACCCCAAGAGACCCAGTACTTC.

V and J are TRBV30 and TRBJ2-7; tentative D call: TRBD1 (6 bases). Per germline, CDR1 GTSNPN and CDR2 SVGIG (reference sequence). The CDR3 totals 11 residues. Trimming shortened V by 8 bases and J by 5 bases, and 13 bases separated the two germline ends. CDR3 residues: CARSEGDEQYF. CDR3 DNA: TGTGCCAGATCAGAGGGGGACGAGCAGTACTTC.